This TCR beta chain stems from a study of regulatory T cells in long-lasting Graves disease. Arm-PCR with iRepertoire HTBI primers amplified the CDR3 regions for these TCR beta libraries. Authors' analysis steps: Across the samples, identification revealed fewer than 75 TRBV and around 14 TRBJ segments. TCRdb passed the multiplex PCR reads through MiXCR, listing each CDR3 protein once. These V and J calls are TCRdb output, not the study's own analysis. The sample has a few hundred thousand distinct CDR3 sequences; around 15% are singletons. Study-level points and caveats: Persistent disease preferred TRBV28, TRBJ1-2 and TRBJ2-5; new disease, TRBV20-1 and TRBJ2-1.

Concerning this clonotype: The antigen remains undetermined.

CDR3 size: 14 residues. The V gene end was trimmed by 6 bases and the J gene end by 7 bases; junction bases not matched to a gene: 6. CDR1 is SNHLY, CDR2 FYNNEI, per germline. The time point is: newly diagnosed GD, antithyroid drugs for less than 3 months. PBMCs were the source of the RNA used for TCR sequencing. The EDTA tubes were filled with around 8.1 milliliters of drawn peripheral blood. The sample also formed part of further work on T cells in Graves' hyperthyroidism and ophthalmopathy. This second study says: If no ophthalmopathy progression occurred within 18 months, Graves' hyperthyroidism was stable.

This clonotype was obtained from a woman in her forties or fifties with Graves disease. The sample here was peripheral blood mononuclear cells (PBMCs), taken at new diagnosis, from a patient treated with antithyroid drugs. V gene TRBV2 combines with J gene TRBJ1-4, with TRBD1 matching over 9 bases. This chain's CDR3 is CASRKQGAPEKLFF. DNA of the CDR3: TGTGCCAGCAGGAAACAGGGGGCGCCTGAAAAACTGTTTTTT. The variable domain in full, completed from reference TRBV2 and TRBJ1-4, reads EPEVTQTPSHQVTQMGQEVILRCVPISNHLYFYWYRQILGQKVEFLVSFYNNEISEKSEIFDDQFSVERPDGSNFTLKIRSTKLEDSAMYFCASRKQGAPEKLFFGSGTQLSVL.